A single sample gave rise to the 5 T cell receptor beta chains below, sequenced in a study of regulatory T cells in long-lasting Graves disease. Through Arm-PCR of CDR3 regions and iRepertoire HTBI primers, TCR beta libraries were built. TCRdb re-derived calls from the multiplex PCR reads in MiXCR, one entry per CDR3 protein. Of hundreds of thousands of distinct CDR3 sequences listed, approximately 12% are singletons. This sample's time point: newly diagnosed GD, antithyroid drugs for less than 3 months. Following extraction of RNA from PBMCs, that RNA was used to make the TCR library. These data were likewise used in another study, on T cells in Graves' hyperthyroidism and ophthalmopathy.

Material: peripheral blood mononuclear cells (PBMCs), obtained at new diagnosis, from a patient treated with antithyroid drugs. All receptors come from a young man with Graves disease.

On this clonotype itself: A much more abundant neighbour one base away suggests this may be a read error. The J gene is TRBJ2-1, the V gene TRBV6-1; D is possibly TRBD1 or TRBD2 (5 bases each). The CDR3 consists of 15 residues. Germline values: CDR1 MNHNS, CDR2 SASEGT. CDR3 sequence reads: CAGSLGGFGYNEQFF. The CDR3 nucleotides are TGTGCCGGCAGTCTTGGGGGTTTTGGCTACAATGAGCAGTTCTTC.

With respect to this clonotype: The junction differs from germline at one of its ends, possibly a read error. CDR3 amino acids: CASSFPGGPGNEQFF. CDR3 sequence (DNA): TGTGCCAGCAGTTTTCCGGGAGGGCCGGGGAATGAGCAATTCTTC. The chain carries TRBV11-2 and TRBJ2-1, with 8 bases fitting TRBD2. Germline lookup yields CDR1 SGHAT and CDR2 FQNNGV. The CDR3 is 15 amino acids.

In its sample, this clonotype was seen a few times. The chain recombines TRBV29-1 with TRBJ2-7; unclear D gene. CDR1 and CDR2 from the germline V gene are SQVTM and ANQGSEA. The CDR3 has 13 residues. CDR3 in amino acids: CTSPGSHTYEQYF. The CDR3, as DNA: TGCACCTCCCCTGGCAGTCATACATACGAGCAGTACTTC.

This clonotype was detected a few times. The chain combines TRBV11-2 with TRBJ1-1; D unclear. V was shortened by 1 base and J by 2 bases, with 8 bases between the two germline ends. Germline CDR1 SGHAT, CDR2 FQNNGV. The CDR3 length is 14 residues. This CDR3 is CASSLVEGNTEAFF. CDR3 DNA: TGTGCCAGCAGCTTAGTTGAGGGTAACACTGAAGCTTTCTTT.

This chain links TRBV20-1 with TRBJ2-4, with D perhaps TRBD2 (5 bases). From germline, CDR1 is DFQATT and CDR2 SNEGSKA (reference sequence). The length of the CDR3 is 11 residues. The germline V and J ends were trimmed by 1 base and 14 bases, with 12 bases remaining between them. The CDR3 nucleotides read TGCAGTGCTAGAGCGGGTCCGGAGGAGTACTTC. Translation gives CSARAGPEEYF.